Listed below are T cell receptor beta chains from one sample, sequenced in a study of T cell responses to AZD1222 COVID-19 vaccine. Generated by immunoSEQ multiplex PCR, the TCRdb table keeps only in-frame clones and is missing some. The sample has 130,000 to 150,000 clones, 86% seen once. The specimen was peripheral blood, collected 28 days after the second AZD1222 dose. These receptors were taken from an adult who received the AZD1222 COVID-19 vaccine. The CDR3 runs from the conserved cysteine through the conserved F or W. Each record gives: J gene, D gene, clone size, V gene, CDR3 DNA, CDR3 protein. D genes are given only for firm matches. The size field is filled for only some rows; it gives once, few, many or a size class.

TRBJ2-3 | TRBD2 | NA | TRBV24-1 | TGTGCCACCAGTGACCCGGGACTAGCGGGGGGGATCACAGATACGCAGTATTTT | CATSDPGLAGGITDTQYF
TRBJ2-1 | NA | NA | TRBV6-5 | TGTGCCAGCTCCAGGGGCCAGCCCTCCTACAATGAGCAGTTCTTC | CASSRGQPSYNEQFF
TRBJ1-1 | NA | NA | TRBV11-2 | TGTGCCAGCAGCTTAGATCTAGGAGCTTTCTTT | CASSLDLGAFF
TRBJ2-5 | NA | NA | TRBV27 | TGTGCCAGCAGTGAAGAGCACCAAGAGACCCAGTACTTC | CASSEEHQETQYF
TRBJ2-7 | TRBD1 | once | TRBV5-1 | TGCGCCAGCAGCAGCTCGACAGGGATTCGGTACGAGCAGTACTTC | CASSSSTGIRYEQYF
TRBJ2-5 | NA | NA | TRBV7-2 | TGTGCCAGCAGCCCGGTCCCCAGGGAAGAGACCCAGTACTTC | CASSPVPREETQYF
TRBJ1-5 | NA | NA | TRBV5-1 | TGCGCCAGCAGCGGAGGGGAGGGCAATCAGCCCCAGCATTTT | CASSGGEGNQPQHF
TRBJ1-1 | NA | NA | TRBV5-6 | TGTGCCAGCCGGGTATTGGGGACCACTGAAGCTTTCTTT | CASRVLGTTEAFF
TRBJ2-1 | NA | NA | TRBV10-2 | TGCGCCAGCAGTGAGGTACAGGGTAATGAGCAGTTCTTC | CASSEVQGNEQFF
TRBJ1-5 | NA | NA | TRBV27 | TGTGCCAGCAGTTTCGGCGGTCAGCCCCAGCATTTT | CASSFGGQPQHF
TRBJ2-5 | TRBD1 | NA | TRBV19 | TGTGCCAGTAGTGCGGCCAGGGGGGAGACCCAGTACTTC | CASSAARGETQYF